Below are 23 T cell receptor beta chains sequenced from a single sample in a study of type 1 and type 2 diabetes patients. Genomic DNA was the PCR template. Multiplex PCR with 30 forward and 13 reverse primers amplified the TCR beta CDR3. Via MiXCR, TCRdb re-called the multiplex PCR reads, giving one row per CDR3 protein. The sample yields fewer than 300,000 distinct CDR3 sequences, 47% seen once. Material: peripheral blood mononuclear cells (PBMCs). All receptors derive from a man between 18 and 35 years old with type 2 diabetes.

The chain uses TRBV20-1 and TRBJ1-1, with a weak D call TRBD1 (5 bases). CDR3 length: 13 residues. The germline CDR1 and CDR2 sequences are DFQATT and SNEGSKA (reference sequence). The germline V and J ends were trimmed by 3 bases and 3 bases, with 11 bases remaining between them. The CDR3 reads CSASRDPYTEAFF. CDR3 coding DNA: TGCAGTGCTAGTAGGGACCCTTACACTGAAGCTTTCTTT.

This chain's CDR3 is CAISESGAGNQPQHF. For the CDR3, the DNA is TGTGCCATCAGTGAGTCGGGGGCAGGGAATCAGCCCCAGCATTTT. V gene TRBV10-3 combines with J gene TRBJ1-5; maybe TRBD1 (6 bases). CDR1 and CDR2 from the germline V gene are ENHRY and SYGVKD. CDR3 length: 15 residues. The ends were cut back, 0 bases at V and 4 bases at J, with 10 bases in the middle.

The chain links TRBV7-6 to TRBJ1-2, with D maybe TRBD1 (6 bases). Trimming pared 4 bases from V and 6 bases from J, leaving 12 bases between. The germline gives CDR1 SGHVS, CDR2 FNYEAQ. The CDR3 runs 13 residues. CDR3 residues: CASSSTGFDGYTF. CDR3 in DNA: TGTGCCAGCAGCTCAACAGGGTTCGATGGCTACACCTTC.

V is TRBV7-6 and J is TRBJ2-7, with 12 bases lining up with TRBD2. There are 15 residues in the CDR3. Trimming cost V 4 bases and J 10 bases; bases outside gene matches: 11. Germline CDR1 is SGHVS and CDR2 is FNYEAQ. The CDR3 here is CASSYRTSGAATQYF. The CDR3 DNA reads as TGTGCCAGCAGCTACCGGACTAGCGGGGCCGCAACCCAGTACTTC.

V and J are TRBV4-2 and TRBJ1-2; D is possibly TRBD1 (6 bases). The CDR3 has 15 residues. Germline values: CDR1 LGHNA, CDR2 YNFKEQ. V lost 4 bases, J lost 2 bases, and 14 bases lay in between. Written as DNA, the CDR3 is TGTGCCAGCAGCCCCTCTAACAGGGAGAACTATGGCTACACCTTC. It codes for CASSPSNRENYGYTF.

The J gene is TRBJ1-4, the V gene TRBV19; the match to TRBD1 covers 7 bases. Trimming took 4 bases from V and 7 from J; bases not matched to a gene: 9. The length of the CDR3 is 15 residues. From germline, CDR1 is LNHDA and CDR2 SQIVND (reference sequence). The CDR3 sequence is CASSTRQGQSEKLFF. CDR3 nucleotides: TGTGCCAGTAGTACCCGACAGGGTCAAAGTGAAAAACTGTTTTTT. The full variable domain, with the rest looked up from reference TRBV19 and TRBJ1-4, is DGGITQSPKYLFRKEGQNVTLSCEQNLNHDAMYWYRQDPGQGLRLIYYSQIVNDFQKGDIAEGYSVSREKKESFPLTVTSAQKNPTAFYLCASSTRQGQSEKLFFGSGTQLSVL.

A word on this clonotype: Being one base from a much bigger clone, this may be a read error. The gene calls are TRBV10-1 and TRBJ1-1, with TRBD1 as a possible D gene (5 bases). The germline V gene encodes CDR1 WNHNN and CDR2 SYGVQD (reference sequence). CDR3 length equals 8 residues. CDR3 nucleotides: TGCGCCGGCAGGGCAGGCTTCTTT. Translating it yields CAGRAGFF.

The V call is TRBV6-1, the J call TRBJ2-7; 13 nucleotides align to TRBD2. Germline V CDR1 and CDR2: MNHNS, SASEGT. The CDR3 runs 17 residues. Trimming at V came to 1 base and at J to 2 bases, leaving 5 bases not matched to a gene. The DNA for the CDR3 is TGTGCCAGCAGTGAAGGACTAGCGGGAGGATCGCCCTACGAGCAGTACTTC. Amino acids: CASSEGLAGGSPYEQYF.

This clonotype came up once. This may come from a read error, since a much larger clone is one base off. V usage is TRBV19 and J usage is TRBJ2-7; D is perhaps TRBD1 or TRBD2 (5 bases each). V was shortened by 5 bases and J by 0 bases, with 17 bases between the two germline ends. The CDR3 contains 16 residues. Germline-derived CDR1 and CDR2 are LNHDA and SQIVND (reference sequence). CDR3 sequence: CASSAVAGTGSYEQYF. CDR3 in DNA: TGTGCCAGTAGTGCCGTTGCAGGGACGGGCTCCTACGAGCAGTACTTC.

Regarding this clonotype: A much larger clone is a single base away; this may be a read error. This rearrangement joins TRBV2 to TRBJ1-1; D gene ambiguous. Per the germline V gene, CDR1 is SNHLY and CDR2 is FYNNEI. This CDR3 is built from 14 residues. The CDR3 region has the DNA TGTACCAGCAGTGAATGGCGAATGAACACTGAAGCTTTCTTT. It codes for CTSSEWRMNTEAFF. Variable domain in full (rest from reference TRBV2 and TRBJ1-1): EPEVTQTPSHQVTQMGQEVILRCVPISNHLYFYWYRQILGQKVEFLVSFYNNEISEKSEIFDDQFSVERPDGSNFTLKIRSTKLEDSAMYFCTSSEWRMNTEAFFGQGTRLTVV.

Written as DNA, the CDR3 is TGTGCCAGTAGTATAATAGGGGACAGGGCCCAGCAGTTCTTC. This sequence encodes CASSIIGDRAQQFF. The chain uses TRBV19 and TRBJ2-1; 9 bases fit TRBD1. CDR3 length: 14 amino acids. Trimming at V came to 2 bases and at J to 11 bases, leaving 7 bases not matched to a gene. Germline V gene data show CDR1 as LNHDA and CDR2 as SQIVND (reference sequence).

The genes are TRBV15 and TRBJ1-2, with D tentatively TRBD1 (5 bases). Trimming cost V 0 bases and J 0 bases, with 17 bases left between them. Per the germline V gene, CDR1 is LNHNV and CDR2 is YYDKDF (reference sequence). CDR3 length: 18 residues. Written as DNA, the CDR3 is TGTGCCACCAGCAGAGAAGGGGTTGGGCCAATCTCTAACTATGGCTACACCTTC. Translation gives CATSREGVGPISNYGYTF.

Turning to this clonotype: One end of the junction is discordant with germline, which a read error may explain. V gene TRBV29-1 combines with J gene TRBJ2-6; 9 nucleotides match TRBD1. CDR1 SQVTM and CDR2 ANQGSEA come from the germline V gene. The CDR3 contains 17 residues. In DNA, the CDR3 is TGCAGCGCCCTGGGGGGACAGGGATTATCTGGGGTCAACGTCCTGACTTTC. Translation gives CSALGGQGLSGVNVLTF.

This clonotype was counted a few times. The rearrangement links TRBV19 to TRBJ2-2; 7 bases map to TRBD1. This CDR3 contains 17 residues. The ends lost 5 bases at V and 3 bases at J; junction bases unmatched: 12. The germline gives CDR1 LNHDA, CDR2 SQIVND (reference sequence). The CDR3 DNA follows: TGTGCCAGTAGTCCCTCCCAGACAGGGTTGGACACCGGGGAGCTGTTTTTT. As protein: CASSPSQTGLDTGELFF.

The J gene is TRBJ1-4, the V gene TRBV5-1; no firm D call. Germline-derived CDR1 and CDR2 are SGHRS and YFSETQ. This CDR3 is 13 amino acids long. V lost 4 bases and J lost 4, with 8 bases in between. The CDR3: CASSAGNNEKLFF. The CDR3, as DNA: TGCGCCAGCAGCGCGGGAAATAATGAAAAACTGTTTTTT.

The chain links TRBV12-3 or TRBV12-4 to TRBJ1-1, with D hard to call. This CDR3 is built from 13 residues. V lost 3 bases and J lost 0, with 5 bases in between. CDR3 loop: CASSFKVNTEAFF. CDR3 bases: TGTGCCAGCAGTTTTAAGGTGAACACTGAAGCTTTCTTT.

This clonotype was detected only a few times. Written as DNA, the CDR3 is TGTGCCAGCAGCGTCGGGACCTACACTGAAGCTTTCTTT. Protein product: CASSVGTYTEAFF. This chain joins TRBV13 and TRBJ1-1, with a possible D match to TRBD1 (5 bases). The CDR3 length is 13 residues. Germline values: CDR1 PRHDT, CDR2 FYEKMQ (reference sequence). Trimming took off 5 bases at V and 3 bases at J, with 10 bases between the two ends.

The chain employs TRBV20-1 and TRBJ2-7; 8 nucleotides line up with TRBD2. Germline V lookup: CDR1 DFQATT, CDR2 SNEGSKA (reference sequence). The CDR3 contains 14 residues. J was trimmed by 12 bases and V by 1 base; bases with no gene match: 14. CDR3 sequence: CSARALRDGRDVYF. For the CDR3, the DNA is TGCAGTGCTAGAGCGCTGCGGGACGGGAGGGATGTGTACTTC.

The chain couples TRBV12-3 or TRBV12-4 to TRBJ2-5; weak D call: TRBD2 (6 bases). The CDR3 loop spans 13 amino acids. The V end lost 1 base, the J end lost 10 bases, and 13 bases lay between the germline ends. As DNA, the CDR3 is TGTGCCAGCAGTTTAGGGCGGGTGGGGGGCCAGTACTTC. Protein: CASSLGRVGGQYF.

As to this clonotype: A much larger clone lies one base from this, so it may be a read error. The chain joins TRBV7-3 to TRBJ2-5; the match to TRBD1 covers 12 bases. This CDR3 comprises 15 residues. Germline-derived CDR1 and CDR2 are SGHTA and FQGTGA. V trimming: 5 bases; J trimming: 9 bases; junction bases outside the gene matches: 10. The CDR3 DNA is TGTGCCAGCAGCAATACCGGGACAGGGGGCGAGGCCCAGTACTTC. This sequence encodes CASSNTGTGGEAQYF.

This clonotype has a handful of counts. The rearrangement joins TRBV7-2 to TRBJ1-1, with D hard to call. This CDR3 contains 14 residues. The V end lost 0 bases, the J end lost 7 bases, and 12 bases lay between the germline ends. The germline V gene encodes CDR1 SGHTA and CDR2 FQGNSA. CDR3 sequence (DNA): TGTGCCAGCAGCTTAGCGCTCATGGGTTTTGAAGCTTTCTTT. Its translation: CASSLALMGFEAFF.

This clonotype was counted at least ten times. This chain uses TRBV19 with TRBJ1-1; D gene unclear. CDR1 and CDR2 (germline): LNHDA, SQIVND (reference sequence). Trimming cost V 3 bases and J 1 base, with 9 bases left between them. CDR3 size: 14 residues. As DNA, the CDR3 is TGTGCCAGTAGTATTGGGGTGACGAACACTGAAGCTTTCTTT. Protein product: CASSIGVTNTEAFF. The entire variable domain, with the rest obtained from reference TRBV19 and TRBJ1-1, is as follows: DGGITQSPKYLFRKEGQNVTLSCEQNLNHDAMYWYRQDPGQGLRLIYYSQIVNDFQKGDIAEGYSVSREKKESFPLTVTSAQKNPTAFYLCASSIGVTNTEAFFGQGTRLTVV.

This clonotype was detected ten times or more. J is TRBJ2-2 and V is TRBV2; D may be TRBD1 or TRBD2 (5 bases each). CDR1 is SNHLY and CDR2 is FYNNEI in the germline V gene. This CDR3 has 15 amino acids. The ends were cut back, 4 bases at V and 4 bases at J, with 13 bases in the middle. Here the CDR3 reads CASSVYGAITGELFF. CDR3 in DNA: TGTGCCAGCAGTGTTTACGGGGCGATCACCGGGGAGCTGTTTTTT.